This T cell receptor beta chain was documented in a study of PD-1 blockade in mismatch repair-deficient tumors. General study results and limits: After pembrolizumab, tumor-resident clones rose rapidly, then generally contracted before radiologic responses.

The V end was cut by 2 bases, the J end by 2 bases, with 6 bases between. CDR3 size: 13 residues. The V gene's germline CDR1 is SEHNR and CDR2 FQNEAQ (reference sequence). This clone was seen a few times. Its antigen remains unknown. The table came from immunoSEQ multiplex PCR; TCRdb's copy has only in-frame clones and leaves some out. Of over 75,000 clones detected, 65% to 85% appear once; the ten largest clones hold about 2.6%. Every patient had mismatch repair deficiency by PCR or immunohistochemistry. The input for sequencing was peripheral blood, taken 12 weeks after starting pembrolizumab. This sequence was found in an adult with mismatch repair-deficient cancer. J is TRBJ1-1 and V is TRBV7-9; D is unclear. The CDR3 region has the DNA TGTGCCAGCAGCTTATTCAGCAACACTGAAGCTTTCTTT. This encodes CASSLFSNTEAFF.